Each of the 23 T cell receptor beta chains below was sequenced from the same sample in a study of response to subunit inactivated influenza vaccine. Each CDR3 protein is one row after TCRdb ran MiXCR on the RT-PCR reads. The table shows 800,000 or so distinct CDR3 sequences, with 21% occurring only once. This specimen consisted of PBMCs from blood, obtained roughly 5 days after vaccination. These receptors originate from a man aged 50-60 years who received an inactivated influenza vaccine.

The V gene is TRBV5-1, the J gene TRBJ2-1; 8 positions agree with TRBD2. This CDR3 is 13 amino acids long. V lost 2 bases, J lost 11 bases, and 6 bases stayed unmatched. From germline, CDR1 is SGHRS and CDR2 YFSETQ. In DNA form, the CDR3 reads TGCGCCAGCAGCTTCATAGCGGGACGTAAGCAGTTCTTC. It encodes CASSFIAGRKQFF.

This clonotype turned up a few times. The V call is TRBV5-1, the J call TRBJ2-3; possible D gene TRBD2, 5 bases. The germline V gene encodes CDR1 SGHRS and CDR2 YFSETQ. The CDR3 loop spans 15 amino acids. V lost 0 bases and J 5 bases, leaving 13 bases between the germline ends. DNA of the CDR3: TGCGCCAGCAGCTTGGCTTTTCGGGAAGTAGATACGCAGTATTTT. Its protein product is CASSLAFREVDTQYF.

This clonotype was counted many times. The V call is TRBV29-1, the J call TRBJ2-2; weak D call: TRBD2 (6 bases). The CDR3 has 12 amino acids. V dropped 6 bases and J dropped 6 bases, with 11 bases sitting between them. Germline assignment: CDR1 SQVTM and CDR2 ANQGSEA. The CDR3: CSVGGLAGELFF. The CDR3 DNA reads as TGCAGCGTCGGGGGTCTCGCCGGGGAGCTGTTTTTT.

This clonotype appeared a few times. The gene calls are TRBV10-1 and TRBJ2-1; 8 positions agree with TRBD2. The CDR3 contains 14 residues. Germline V lookup: CDR1 WNHNN, CDR2 SYGVQD (reference sequence). V dropped 4 bases and J dropped 8; count of bases not matched to a gene: 7. The CDR3 reads CASSAIGLADEQFF. The CDR3 bases are TGCGCCAGCAGTGCAATCGGACTAGCCGATGAGCAGTTCTTC.

This chain connects TRBV4-3 to TRBJ1-3, with D possibly matching TRBD1 (6 bases). The CDR3 spans 15 residues. CDR1 LGHNA and CDR2 YSLEER come from the germline V gene. The V gene lost 3 bases and the J gene lost 4 bases, with 13 bases spanning the gap. In nucleotides, the CDR3 is TGCGCCAGCAGCCAGAGGGGGGGCGCGGGAAACACCATATATTTT. This gives the protein CASSQRGGAGNTIYF.

The chain employs TRBV12-3 or TRBV12-4 and TRBJ2-2, with D maybe TRBD1 (6 bases). Deletions cut 4 bases from V and 2 bases from J, with 11 bases between. The CDR3 contains 15 residues. Written as DNA, the CDR3 is TGTGCCAGCAGTTCGGGCAGGGGAAACACCGGGGAGCTGTTTTTT. Translated: CASSSGRGNTGELFF.

This CDR3 reads CASSQVIRRSGDPYEQYF. CDR3 nucleotide sequence: TGTGCCAGCAGCCAAGTTATTCGTAGGAGCGGAGATCCCTACGAGCAGTACTTC. V usage is TRBV14 and J usage is TRBJ2-7; D possibly corresponds to TRBD2 (5 bases). The V end lost 1 base, the J end lost 2 bases, and 21 bases lay between the germline ends. The germline V gene has CDR1 SGHDN and CDR2 FVKESK. There are 18 residues in the CDR3.

The table lists this clonotype with a few counts. The genes are TRBV29-1 and TRBJ2-1; TRBD2 might be the D (5 bases). With 4 bases removed from V and 5 bases from J, the gap between germline ends came to 15 bases. The V gene's germline CDR1 is SQVTM and CDR2 ANQGSEA. The CDR3 totals 14 residues. CDR3 in amino acids: CSVGKRLANNEQFF. The CDR3 DNA reads TGCAGCGTTGGTAAAAGGCTAGCTAACAATGAGCAGTTCTTC.

This clonotype has more than one count but fewer than ten. The rearrangement uses TRBV28 and TRBJ2-7; TRBD2 is a possible D gene (5 bases). Trimming shortened V by 8 bases and J by 6 bases, and 17 bases separated the two germline ends. The germline CDR1 and CDR2 sequences are MDHEN and SYDVKM. This CDR3 comprises 13 residues. CDR3 coding DNA: TGTGCCAGCTCCCGGACTGTCCCCCCCGAGCAGTACTTC. It encodes CASSRTVPPEQYF.

This clonotype showed up just a few times. CDR3 nucleotide sequence: TGTGCCAGCAGTCACGCCGGGACAGGTTGGTCTGGGGCCAACGTCCTGACTTTC. This encodes CASSHAGTGWSGANVLTF. The chain recombines TRBV6-5 with TRBJ2-6; 8 bases are shared with TRBD1. The CDR3 has 18 amino acids. CDR1 and CDR2 from the germline V gene are MNHEY and SVGAGI. With 5 bases clipped from V and 1 base from J, the junction kept 10 bases outside the gene matches.

The chain carries TRBV10-3 and TRBJ1-1; 11 bases agree with TRBD1. Germline CDR1 is ENHRY and CDR2 is SYGVKD. V trimming: 5 bases; J trimming: 6 bases; junction bases outside the gene matches: 5. The CDR3 runs 14 residues. The CDR3 coding sequence is TGTGCCATCAGTTCCGGGACAGGGGGGGCTGAAGCTTTCTTT. Residues: CAISSGTGGAEAFF.

This clonotype was counted between two and nine times. This chain connects TRBV4-3 to TRBJ2-1; 8 bases map to TRBD2. Per germline, CDR1 LGHNA and CDR2 YSLEER. There are 17 residues in the CDR3. Trimming took 0 bases from V and 2 from J; bases not matched to a gene: 6. The CDR3 region is CASSQDRAGGPYNEQFF. For the CDR3, the DNA is TGCGCCAGCAGCCAAGATCGGGCGGGAGGTCCCTACAATGAGCAGTTCTTC.

The rearrangement links TRBV15 to TRBJ2-5, with 8 bases matching TRBD2. Per the germline V gene, CDR1 is LNHNV and CDR2 is YYDKDF (reference sequence). Trimming took 1 base from V and 2 from J; bases not matched to a gene: 3. The CDR3 is 15 residues long. CDR3 bases: TGTGCCACCAGCAGAGTTCGGGGGGGGCAAGAGACCCAGTACTTC. Its translation: CATSRVRGGQETQYF. The full variable domain, rest sourced from reference TRBV15 and TRBJ2-5, is DAMVIQNPRYQVTQFGKPVTLSCSQTLNHNVMYWYQQKSSQAPKLLFHYYDKDFNNEADTPDNFQSRRPNTSFCFLDIRSPGLGDTAMYLCATSRVRGGQETQYFGPGTRLLVL.

The chain carries TRBV5-1 and TRBJ2-2; possible D gene TRBD1, 6 bases. V lost 6 bases and J 7 bases, leaving 13 bases between the germline ends. The CDR3 has 13 amino acids. Germline assignment: CDR1 SGHRS and CDR2 YFSETQ. CDR3 nucleotide sequence: TGCGCCAGCACTATCCAGGGGATCGGGGAGCTGTTTTTT. Protein: CASTIQGIGELFF.

In this sample, this clonotype turned up a few times. The chain has TRBV6-5 and TRBJ1-2; D unresolved. CDR1 and CDR2 from the germline V gene are MNHEY and SVGAGI. The V gene lost 1 base and the J gene lost 6 bases, with 9 bases spanning the gap. The CDR3 is made up of 13 amino acids. Here the CDR3 reads CASSYFGTNGYTF. The DNA of the CDR3 is TGTGCCAGCAGTTACTTTGGTACTAATGGCTACACCTTC.

The chain employs TRBV15 and TRBJ2-4, with 9 bases aligning to TRBD1. The V segment lost 7 bases and the J segment 9 bases; nucleotides outside the gene matches: 16. Germline V gives CDR1 LNHNV, CDR2 YYDKDF (reference sequence). This CDR3 has 16 residues. Written as DNA, the CDR3 is TGTGCCACCACCCTTGACGCGACAGGGGGTGGTGGCATTCAGTACTTC. Its translation: CATTLDATGGGGIQYF.

This clonotype has just a few counts. The chain uses TRBV6-1 and TRBJ1-6, with D unclear. CDR3 length: 16 amino acids. Trimming removed 7 bases from V and 7 bases from J, with 20 bases in between. The germline V gene has CDR1 MNHNS and CDR2 SASEGT. CDR3 in DNA: TGTGCCAGCATGTCAACCTCTGGTACTCGGAATTCACCCCTCCACTTT. This gives the protein CASMSTSGTRNSPLHF.

This clonotype was observed a few times. The chain is built from TRBV4-2 and TRBJ2-6, with D unclear. The CDR3 runs 18 residues. CDR1 and CDR2 (germline): LGHNA, YNFKEQ. With 4 bases removed from V and 0 bases from J, the gap between germline ends came to 16 bases. As DNA, the CDR3 is TGTGCCAGCAGCCCCTTACCCCTAGACCTCTCTGGGGCCAACGTCCTGACTTTC. This codes for CASSPLPLDLSGANVLTF.

In its sample, this clonotype was seen many times. The genes are TRBV20-1 and TRBJ2-5; TRBD1 matches 9 bases. The CDR3 totals 15 residues. The V gene's germline CDR1 is DFQATT and CDR2 SNEGSKA (reference sequence). Trimming took 1 base from V and 3 from J; bases not matched to a gene: 6. CDR3 in DNA: TGCAGTGCTAGAGTATTCCGGGACAGGGAAGAGACCCAGTACTTC. Translated, it gives CSARVFRDREETQYF.

This clonotype came up a few times. The chain has TRBV2 and TRBJ2-1; D is ambiguous. There are 11 residues in the CDR3. The germline V gene encodes CDR1 SNHLY and CDR2 FYNNEI. V lost 7 bases and J 10 bases, leaving 11 bases between the germline ends. For the CDR3, the DNA is TGTGCCAGCATGGGTAATGTGGAGCAGTTCTTC. Translating gives CASMGNVEQFF.

This clonotype was seen many times. The V call is TRBV12-3 or TRBV12-4, the J call TRBJ2-1; 7 bases map to TRBD2. There are 15 residues in the CDR3. V shed 3 bases, J shed 2 bases, and the junction held 4 bases outside the gene matches. This chain's CDR3 is CASSFVSGAYNEQFF. Here the CDR3 DNA reads TGTGCCAGCAGTTTCGTCAGCGGGGCCTACAATGAGCAGTTCTTC.

In this sample, this clonotype turned up a few times. The V call is TRBV3-1, the J call TRBJ2-7, with 11 bases aligning to TRBD2. This CDR3 is built from 15 residues. V trimming: 5 bases; J trimming: 3 bases; junction bases outside the gene matches: 6. Germline V gene sequence: CDR1 LGHDT, CDR2 YNNKEL (reference sequence). CDR3 nucleotide sequence: TGTGCCAGCAGCGGCGGGACTAGCGGTATCTACGAGCAGTACTTC. This encodes CASSGGTSGIYEQYF.

V gene TRBV7-9 combines with J gene TRBJ1-4, with 8 positions matching TRBD1. Germline trimming cut 5 bases from V and 10 bases from J; bases unmatched to any gene: 6. CDR3 length: 13 residues. Germline V gene sequence: CDR1 SEHNR, CDR2 FQNEAQ (reference sequence). The CDR3: CASSAGQVGKLFF. The CDR3 DNA is TGTGCCAGCAGCGCGGGACAGGTCGGAAAACTGTTTTTT.